The clone carrying this T cell receptor beta chain was recorded many times. Before being chosen for sequencing, patients had shown CD8+CD57+ cell expansion by flow cytometry. The template used for profiling TCR beta VDJ and CDR3 was genomic DNA. MiXCR, applied by TCRdb to the reads, yields one record per CDR3 protein. The profile shows under 500,000 distinct CDR3 sequences, about a third of them singletons. This entry is derived from a study of CD8+CD57+ T cells in acquired aplastic anemia. With V trimmed by 5 bases and J by 0 bases, 4 bases remained unmatched. CDR1 LNHDA and CDR2 SQIVND come from the germline V gene (reference sequence). The CDR3 covers 15 residues.

This receptor was taken from a human donor with aplastic anemia. The specimen was sorted CD4+, CD8+, or CD8+CD57+ T cells (not recorded which) from PBMCs. The chain carries TRBV19 and TRBJ1-2, with TRBD1 matching over 9 bases. In nucleotides, the CDR3 is TGTGCCAGTAGTGTCCACAGGGGGCCTAACTATGGCTACACCTTC. Translating gives CASSVHRGPNYGYTF.